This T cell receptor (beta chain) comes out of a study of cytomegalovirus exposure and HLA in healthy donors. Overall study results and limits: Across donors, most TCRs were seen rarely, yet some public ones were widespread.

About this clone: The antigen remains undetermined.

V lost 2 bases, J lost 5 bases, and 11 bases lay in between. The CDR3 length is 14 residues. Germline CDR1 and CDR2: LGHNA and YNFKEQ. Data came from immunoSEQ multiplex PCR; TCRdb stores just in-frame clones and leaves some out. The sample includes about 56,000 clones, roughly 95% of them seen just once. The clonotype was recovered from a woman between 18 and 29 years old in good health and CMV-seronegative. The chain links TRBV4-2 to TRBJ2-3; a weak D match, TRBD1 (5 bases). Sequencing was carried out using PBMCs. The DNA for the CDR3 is TGTGCCAGCAGCCAACCAGGGTGGGGAGATACGCAGTATTTT. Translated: CASSQPGWGDTQYF.